These T cell receptor beta chains were read from a single sample in a study of a mutant IDH1 vaccine in newly diagnosed glioma. The antigens of these receptors remain unknown. The data were produced by immunoSEQ multiplex PCR, yet TCRdb's version contains in-frame clones alone and is incomplete. The top ten clones hold approximately 2.5% of a sample with about 50,000 clones, almost 95% of them seen once. The sequencing here drew on PBMCs, taken from a glioma patient whose treatment included an IDH1 peptide vaccine. The receptors come from a man aged 50-59 years with glioma. The CDR3 runs from the conserved cysteine through the conserved F or W. Clone size is stated in some rows and not others, as once, few, many or a class when expanded.

CDR3 length	V gene	J gene	clone size	CDR3 protein
14	TRBV30	TRBJ1-5	-	CAWSVKGGNQPQHF
17	TRBV5-1	TRBJ2-2	-	CASSTEAGTNRHRELFF
15	TRBV4-1	TRBJ2-7	-	CASSQGRGTAYEQYF
11	TRBV2	TRBJ1-2	once	CATLPGYGYTF
16	TRBV2	TRBJ2-7	-	CASSGSLGTGGDEQYF
14	TRBV18	TRBJ2-4	-	CASSLTSEGNIQYF
15	TRBV5-1	TRBJ1-5	once	CASSLSGGHNQPQHF
14	TRBV6-1	TRBJ2-7	-	CASILQQGSYEQYF
15	TRBV5-1	TRBJ1-3	once	CASSKPTPSGNTIYF
14	TRBV29-1	TRBJ2-2	once	CSVQGINYTGELFF
14	TRBV11-2	TRBJ1-2	-	CASSSPGTGAGYTF